This is a list of T cell receptor beta chains from one sample in a study of T cell repertoires in cytomegalovirus infection. TCRdb processed the reads anew with MiXCR; each CDR3 protein has one entry. The table records approximately 6,100 distinct CDR3 sequences, around 59% of them present only once. These receptors' targets are unknown. The sample consisted of PBMCs, sequenced either directly or after in vitro stimulation (not recorded which). These receptors were taken from a human donor in good health (CMV status not recorded). Some clones in this sample may be carry-over from other donors' samples. Both conserved end residues are part of each CDR3.

>TRBJ2-3|TRBV7-2
CASSLAGPGHLSTDTQYF
>TRBJ2-1|TRBV11-2
CASSSRGPYYNEQFF
>TRBJ1-6|TRBV12-3/TRBV12-4
CASSPGLGNSPLHF
>TRBJ2-3|TRBV18
CASSPDAGGVITDTQYF
>TRBJ1-1|TRBV7-9
CASSQEGVGTEAFF
>TRBJ2-1|TRBV5-1
CASSVAYLGGGKDEQFF
>TRBJ1-6|TRBV28
CASSLSGWGIYNSPLHF
>TRBJ2-7|TRBV7-2
CASSQPRDRALTLSYEQYF
>TRBJ2-2|TRBV7-2
CASSLTSGGTGELFF
>TRBJ2-1|TRBV7-8
CASSLTQGALYNEQFF
>TRBJ1-1|TRBV7-2
CASSLQGVTEAFF
>TRBJ2-2|TRBV12-3/TRBV12-4
CATSPVVPVIGEMFF
>TRBJ2-5|TRBV7-2
CATTLRLAGTQETQYF
>TRBJ2-1|TRBV28
CASSFSLAAQCF
>TRBJ1-3|TRBV28
CASTSGGSPSSGNTIYF
>TRBJ2-7|TRBV28
CASSSDGGQYF
>TRBJ1-4|TRBV29-1
CSVGSNEKLFF